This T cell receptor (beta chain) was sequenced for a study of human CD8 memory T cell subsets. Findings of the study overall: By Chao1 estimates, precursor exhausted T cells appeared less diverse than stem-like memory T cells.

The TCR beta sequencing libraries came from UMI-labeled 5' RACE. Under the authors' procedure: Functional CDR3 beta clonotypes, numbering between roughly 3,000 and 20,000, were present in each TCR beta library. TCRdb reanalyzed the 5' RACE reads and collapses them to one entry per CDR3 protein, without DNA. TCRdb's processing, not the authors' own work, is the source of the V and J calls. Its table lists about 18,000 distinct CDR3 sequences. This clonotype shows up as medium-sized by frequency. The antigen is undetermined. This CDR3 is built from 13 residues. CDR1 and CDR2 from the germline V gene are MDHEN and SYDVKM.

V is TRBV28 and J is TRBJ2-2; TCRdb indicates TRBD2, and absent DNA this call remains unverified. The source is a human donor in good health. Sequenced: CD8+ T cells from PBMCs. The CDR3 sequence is CASSWTPTGELFF.